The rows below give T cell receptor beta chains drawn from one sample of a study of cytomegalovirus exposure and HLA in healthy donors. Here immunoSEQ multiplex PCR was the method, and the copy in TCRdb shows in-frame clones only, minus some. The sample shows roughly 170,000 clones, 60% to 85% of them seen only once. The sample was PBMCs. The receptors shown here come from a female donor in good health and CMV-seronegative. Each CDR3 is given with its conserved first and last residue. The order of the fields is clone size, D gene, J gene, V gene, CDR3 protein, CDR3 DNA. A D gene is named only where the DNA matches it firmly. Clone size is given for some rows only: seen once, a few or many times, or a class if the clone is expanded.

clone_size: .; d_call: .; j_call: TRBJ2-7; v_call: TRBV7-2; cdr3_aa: CASTPQAGAPYEQYF; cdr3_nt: TGTGCCAGCACCCCCCAGGCGGGGGCCCCCTACGAGCAGTACTTC
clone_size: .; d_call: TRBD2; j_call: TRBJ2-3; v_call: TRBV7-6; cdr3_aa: CASSPGGGIGTQYF; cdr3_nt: TGTGCCAGCAGCCCCGGGGGAGGGATCGGGACGCAGTATTTT
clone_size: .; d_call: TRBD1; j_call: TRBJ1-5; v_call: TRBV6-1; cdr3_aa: CASRGDRGSNQPQHF; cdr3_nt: TGTGCCAGCAGGGGGGACAGGGGTAGCAATCAGCCCCAGCATTTT
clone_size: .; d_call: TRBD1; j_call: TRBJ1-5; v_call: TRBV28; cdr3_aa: CASRWGGETGGYQPQHF; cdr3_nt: TGTGCCAGCAGGTGGGGTGGGGAGACAGGGGGCTATCAGCCCCAGCATTTT
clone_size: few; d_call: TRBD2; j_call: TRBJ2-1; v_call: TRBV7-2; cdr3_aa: CASSILAGKFF; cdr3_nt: TGTGCCAGCAGCATTCTAGCGGGGAAGTTCTTC
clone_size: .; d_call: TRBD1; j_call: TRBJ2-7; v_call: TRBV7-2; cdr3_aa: CASSLTGAISSYEQYF; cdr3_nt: TGTGCCAGCAGCTTGACAGGGGCTATTTCCTCCTACGAGCAGTACTTC
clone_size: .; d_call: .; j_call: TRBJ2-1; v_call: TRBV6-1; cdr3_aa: CASRLHGYNNEQFF; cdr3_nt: TGTGCCAGCCGACTGCACGGGTATAACAATGAGCAGTTCTTC
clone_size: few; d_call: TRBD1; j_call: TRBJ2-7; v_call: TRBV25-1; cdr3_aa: CASSVLGQGGNEQYF; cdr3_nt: TGTGCCAGCAGTGTACTGGGACAGGGGGGGAACGAGCAGTACTTC
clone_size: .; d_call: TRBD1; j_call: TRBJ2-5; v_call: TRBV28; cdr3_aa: CASSPQQGQETQYF; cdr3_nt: TGTGCCAGCAGTCCTCAACAGGGGCAAGAGACCCAGTACTTC
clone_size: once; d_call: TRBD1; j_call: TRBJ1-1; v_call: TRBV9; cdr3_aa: CASSVASRGMTEAFF; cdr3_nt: TGTGCCAGCAGCGTAGCATCCAGGGGGATGACTGAAGCTTTCTTT
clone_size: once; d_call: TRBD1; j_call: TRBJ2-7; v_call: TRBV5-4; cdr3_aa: CASSPTGTGVEQYF; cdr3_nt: TGTGCCAGCAGTCCTACCGGGACAGGGGTCGAGCAGTACTTC
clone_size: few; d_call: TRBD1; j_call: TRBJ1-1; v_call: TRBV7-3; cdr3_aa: CASSPTGGTLMNTEAFF; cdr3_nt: TGTGCCAGCAGCCCTACAGGGGGCACCTTGATGAACACTGAAGCTTTCTTT
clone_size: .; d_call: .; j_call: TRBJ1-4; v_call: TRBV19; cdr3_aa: CASSRGVEKLFF; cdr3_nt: TGTGCCAGTTCCCGGGGTGTAGAAAAACTGTTTTTT
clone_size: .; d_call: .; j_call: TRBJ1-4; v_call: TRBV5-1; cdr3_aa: CASSSNGANEKLFF; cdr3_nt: TGCGCCAGCAGCTCGAATGGAGCTAATGAAAAACTGTTTTTT
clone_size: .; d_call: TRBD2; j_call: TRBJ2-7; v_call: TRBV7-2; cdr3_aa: CASSSRGGAYEQYF; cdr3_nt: TGTGCCAGCAGCTCCCGTGGGGGGGCCTACGAGCAGTACTTC
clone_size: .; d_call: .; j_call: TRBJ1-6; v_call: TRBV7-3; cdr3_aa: CASSLNRSGTSPLHF; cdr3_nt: TGTGCCAGCAGCTTAAATCGGTCCGGGACTTCGCCCCTCCACTTT
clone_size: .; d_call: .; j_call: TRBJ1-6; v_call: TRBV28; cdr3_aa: CASRPARLSSYNSPLHF; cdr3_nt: TGTGCCAGCAGGCCGGCCCGACTTAGCTCCTATAATTCACCCCTCCACTTT
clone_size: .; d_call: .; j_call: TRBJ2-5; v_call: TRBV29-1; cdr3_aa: CSVGGRETQYF; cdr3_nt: TGCAGCGTTGGTGGGCGAGAGACCCAGTACTTC